The 9 T cell receptor beta chains reported below all come from one sample, sequenced in a study of cytomegalovirus exposure and HLA in healthy donors. PCR used 60 Vbeta primers and 13 Jbeta primers. TCRdb's copy holds only in-frame clones and misses some; the assay was immunoSEQ multiplex PCR. This table has roughly 160,000 clones, over 75% appearing once. The source material was PBMCs. Every receptor here comes from a woman between 50 and 59 years old in good health and CMV-seropositive.

This clone was counted between two and nine times. The rearrangement links TRBV6-6 to TRBJ2-7, with 7 bases aligning to TRBD1. Germline lookup yields CDR1 MNHNY and CDR2 SVGAGI (reference sequence). This CDR3 spans 15 amino acids. Germline trimming cut 0 bases from V and 3 bases from J; bases unmatched to any gene: 5. CDR3 DNA: TGTGCCAGCAGTTACTCGACAGGGAAATACTACGAGCAGTACTTC. Its translation is CASSYSTGKYYEQYF.

The V gene is TRBV4-1, the J gene TRBJ1-5; the D gene is possibly TRBD1 (6 bases). Trimming left V 3 bases short and J 5 bases short, with 14 bases between. The CDR3 has 15 residues. Germline CDR1 MGHRA, CDR2 YSYEKL. CDR3 DNA: TGCGCCAGCAGCCACCTGACAGGAAATCATCAGCCCCAGCATTTT. Amino acid sequence: CASSHLTGNHQPQHF.

This clone was seen a handful of times. The J gene is TRBJ2-7, the V gene TRBV13; 7 nucleotides agree with TRBD2. Trimming took 6 bases from V and 4 from J; bases not matched to a gene: 18. The CDR3 runs to 17 residues. Germline CDR1 is PRHDT and CDR2 is FYEKMQ (reference sequence). CDR3 sequence (DNA): TGTGCCAGCAGTCCGATCGCCCCAGGGAGGGAAATTTACGAGCAGTACTTC. This codes for CASSPIAPGREIYEQYF. The whole variable domain, remainder taken from reference TRBV13 and TRBJ2-7, is AAGVIQSPRHLIKEKRETATLKCYPIPRHDTVYWYQQGPGQDPQFLISFYEKMQSDKGSIPDRFSAQQFSDYHSELNMSSLELGDSALYFCASSPIAPGREIYEQYFGPGTRLTVT.

This chain links TRBV5-8 with TRBJ2-3; TRBD2 matches at 12 bases. Unmatched junction bases numbered 6, after V lost 5 bases and J lost 2 bases. The CDR3 spans 16 residues. Germline CDR1 reads SGHTS; CDR2 reads YDEGEE. CDR3 residues: CASSSGLAGSTDTQYF. In nucleotides, the CDR3 is TGTGCCAGCAGTTCCGGACTAGCGGGATCCACAGATACGCAGTATTTT.

The chain recombines TRBV9 with TRBJ2-2, with D maybe TRBD1 (5 bases). CDR3 length: 14 amino acids. Germline V gives CDR1 SGDLS, CDR2 YYNGEE. V shed 3 bases and J shed 5 bases, with 11 bases lying between them. CDR3 in amino acids: CASSASGATGELFF. CDR3 bases: TGTGCCAGCAGCGCCAGTGGGGCAACCGGGGAGCTGTTTTTT.

J is TRBJ1-1 and V is TRBV29-1; TRBD1 matches at 7 bases. V lost 7 bases and J lost 0; bases outside the gene matches: 5. The CDR3 has 13 amino acids. The V gene's germline CDR1 is SQVTM and CDR2 ANQGSEA. Here the CDR3 reads CSGRQGVNTEAFF. CDR3 in DNA: TGCAGCGGTAGACAGGGCGTGAACACTGAAGCTTTCTTT.

This rearrangement joins TRBV19 to TRBJ1-3; 7 bases align to TRBD1. Germline V gene data show CDR1 as LNHDA and CDR2 as SQIVND (reference sequence). This CDR3 has 18 amino acids. Unmatched junction bases numbered 9, after V lost 1 base and J lost 0 bases. The CDR3 region has the DNA TGTGCCAGTAGTATAGCCTGGGGACAGACGAGCTCTGGAAACACCATATATTTT. It translates to CASSIAWGQTSSGNTIYF.

The chain joins TRBV7-2 to TRBJ1-2; D remains unclear. The CDR3 sequence is 12 residues long. Germline V CDR1 and CDR2: SGHTA, FQGNSA. Trimming removed 7 bases at V and 8 bases at J, with 14 bases between. The CDR3 DNA follows: TGTGCCAGCAATCGGGGTGAAGGGGGCTACACCTTC. Its protein is CASNRGEGGYTF.

This clone was recorded a few times. This chain joins TRBV7-2 and TRBJ1-1; D remains ambiguous. This CDR3 has 13 residues. The germline CDR1 and CDR2 sequences are SGHTA and FQGNSA. Trimming removed 3 bases at V and 9 bases at J, with 14 bases between. The CDR3 reads CASSFEVREKAFF. CDR3 DNA: TGTGCCAGCAGCTTTGAGGTGAGGGAAAAAGCTTTCTTT.